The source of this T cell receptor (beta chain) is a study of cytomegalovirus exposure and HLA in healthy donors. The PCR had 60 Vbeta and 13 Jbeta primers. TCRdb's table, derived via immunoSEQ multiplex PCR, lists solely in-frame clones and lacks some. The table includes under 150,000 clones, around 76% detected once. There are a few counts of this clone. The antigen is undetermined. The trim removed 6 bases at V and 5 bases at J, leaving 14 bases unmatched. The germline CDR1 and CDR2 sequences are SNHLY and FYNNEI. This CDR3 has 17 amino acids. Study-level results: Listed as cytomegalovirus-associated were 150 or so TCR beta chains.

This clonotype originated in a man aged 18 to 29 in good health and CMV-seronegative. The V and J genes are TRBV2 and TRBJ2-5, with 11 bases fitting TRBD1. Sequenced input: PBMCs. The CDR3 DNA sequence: TGTGCCAGCAGGCCTACTTGGGGGACAGGGGGTTATGAGACCCAGTACTTC. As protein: CASRPTWGTGGYETQYF.